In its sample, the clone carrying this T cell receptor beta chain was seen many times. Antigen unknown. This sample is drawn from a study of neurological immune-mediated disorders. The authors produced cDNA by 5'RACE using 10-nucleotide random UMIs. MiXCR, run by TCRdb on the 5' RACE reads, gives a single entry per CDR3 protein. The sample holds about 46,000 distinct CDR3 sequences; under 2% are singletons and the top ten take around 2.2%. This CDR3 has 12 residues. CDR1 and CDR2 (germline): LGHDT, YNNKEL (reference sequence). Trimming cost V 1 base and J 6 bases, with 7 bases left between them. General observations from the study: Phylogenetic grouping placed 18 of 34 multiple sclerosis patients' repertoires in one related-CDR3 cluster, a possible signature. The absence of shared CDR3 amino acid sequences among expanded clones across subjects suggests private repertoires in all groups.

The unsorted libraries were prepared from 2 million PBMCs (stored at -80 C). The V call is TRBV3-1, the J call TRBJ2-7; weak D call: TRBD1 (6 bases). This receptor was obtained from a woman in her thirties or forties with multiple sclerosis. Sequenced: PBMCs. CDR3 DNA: TGTGCCAGCAGCCAAGTCAGGGGCGAGCAGTACTTC. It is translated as CASSQVRGEQYF.